The 30 T cell receptor beta chains presented below share a single source sample, sequenced in a study of blood T cell repertoires in COVID-19. Using immunoSEQ multiplex PCR, the repertoire was profiled, and TCRdb retains in-frame clones only, with some absent. The repertoire includes 250,000 to 350,000 clones, about nine tenths of them detected once, and around 10% sits in the top ten. The sequencing sample was made of peripheral blood. These receptors came from a woman in her 30s with COVID-19, enrolled during active disease.

The chain joins TRBV5-4 to TRBJ2-1, with 11 nucleotides matching TRBD2. The CDR3 runs 17 residues. CDR1 is SGHNT and CDR2 is YYREEE in the germline V gene (reference sequence). V shed 1 base, J shed 2 bases, and the junction held 5 bases outside the gene matches. In DNA, the CDR3 is TGTGCCAGCAGCTTGCCTACGGGACTAGCGGCCTACAATGAGCAGTTCTTC. Its translation: CASSLPTGLAAYNEQFF.

J is TRBJ1-2 and V is TRBV6-2 or TRBV6-3; unclear D gene. V was cut by 5 bases and J by 8 bases, with 24 bases left in between. Looked up from germline, CDR1 is MNHEY and CDR2 is SVGEGT. This CDR3 comprises 16 residues. The CDR3 is CASSNVRNHDREGYTF. CDR3 DNA sequence: TGTGCCAGCAGTAACGTCCGAAACCATGATCGAGAGGGCTACACCTTC.

With respect to this clone: Additional DNA sequences in this sample encode the identical CDR3. The chain recombines TRBV9 with TRBJ2-5; 7 positions agree with TRBD2. The germline V gene encodes CDR1 SGDLS and CDR2 YYNGEE. The V gene end was trimmed by 3 bases and the J gene end by 2 bases; junction bases not matched to a gene: 4. This CDR3 spans 14 amino acids. The CDR3 nucleotides are TGTGCCAGCAGCGCCGGGACTACACAAGAGACCCAGTACTTC. Translating gives CASSAGTTQETQYF.

The rearrangement links TRBV23-1 to TRBJ1-6, with TRBD1 identical over 9 bases. TRBV23-1 is an open reading frame whose function is uncertain. CDR3 length: 21 amino acids. V trimming: 1 base; J trimming: 7 bases; junction bases outside the gene matches: 20. The CDR3 protein is CASSQLFKATGTGKFNSPLHF. CDR3 in DNA: TGCGCCAGCAGTCAATTGTTTAAGGCGACCGGGACAGGGAAATTCAATTCACCCCTCCACTTT.

This chain links TRBV9 with TRBJ2-7, with TRBD1 identical over 8 bases. The V gene's germline CDR1 is SGDLS and CDR2 YYNGEE. The CDR3 is made up of 13 amino acids. The trim removed 3 bases at V and 3 bases at J, leaving 2 bases unmatched. The CDR3 here is CASSEGTGYEQYF. Here the CDR3 DNA reads TGTGCCAGCAGCGAGGGGACAGGCTACGAGCAGTACTTC.

The CDR3 coding sequence is TGCGCCAGCAGCCAAGACTTCGGCACAGATACGCAGTATTTT. Encoded protein: CASSQDFGTDTQYF. V and J are TRBV4-1 and TRBJ2-3; D remains ambiguous. Trimming shortened V by 0 bases and J by 1 base, and 5 bases separated the two germline ends. Germline lookup yields CDR1 MGHRA and CDR2 YSYEKL. The CDR3 runs 14 residues.

V and J are TRBV24-1 and TRBJ2-5, with a weak D call TRBD1 (5 bases). The CDR3 has 15 residues. Germline CDR1 and CDR2: KGHDR and SFDVKD. The germline V and J ends were trimmed by 3 bases and 0 bases, with 10 bases remaining between them. The CDR3 DNA is TGTGCCACCAGTGATCCCGACAGATACCAAGAGACCCAGTACTTC. Translation: CATSDPDRYQETQYF.

V and J are TRBV11-2 and TRBJ2-2, with TRBD2 matching 8 bases. The CDR3 totals 14 residues. Germline V gene sequence: CDR1 SGHAT, CDR2 FQNNGV. With 5 bases clipped from V and 6 bases from J, the junction kept 5 bases outside the gene matches. CDR3 in DNA: TGTGCCAGCAGCCCAGCGGGAGTCCCCGGGGAGCTGTTTTTT. It is translated as CASSPAGVPGELFF. Looking up the rest from reference TRBV11-2 and TRBJ2-2 gives the full variable domain: EAGVAQSPRYKIIEKRQSVAFWCNPISGHATLYWYQQILGQGPKLLIQFQNNGVVDDSQLPKDRFSAERLKGVDSTLKIQPAKLEDSAVYLCASSPAGVPGELFFGEGSRLTVL.

The V call is TRBV3-1 (or the pseudogene TRBV3-2), the J call TRBJ1-3, with TRBD1 identical over 7 bases. After removal of 7 bases from V and 3 bases from J, the junction contained 3 bases not matched to a gene. This CDR3 spans 13 amino acids. CDR1 is LGHDT, CDR2 YNNKEL, per germline (reference sequence). The CDR3 here is CASKGAGGNTIYF. CDR3 nucleotide sequence: TGTGCCAGCAAGGGGGCGGGTGGAAACACCATATATTTT.

This chain joins TRBV4-3 and TRBJ2-3; 9 bases are shared with TRBD1. V was clipped by 4 bases and J by 4 bases; unmatched bases: 6. Germline values: CDR1 LGHNA, CDR2 YSLEER. This CDR3 is 15 amino acids long. The CDR3 loop reads CASSPPRQGADTQYF. The CDR3 DNA follows: TGCGCCAGCAGCCCACCCCGACAGGGGGCAGATACGCAGTATTTT.

The V and J genes are TRBV19 and TRBJ2-1, with 9 positions matching TRBD2. The CDR3 extends over 13 amino acids. The ends lost 6 bases at V and 8 bases at J; junction bases unmatched: 5. Germline V gene lookup returns CDR1 LNHDA and CDR2 SQIVND (reference sequence). The CDR3, as DNA: TGTGCCAGTAGCATTGCGGGAGGGTATGAGCAGTTCTTC. It is translated as CASSIAGGYEQFF.

V usage is TRBV10-3 and J usage is TRBJ2-7; 11 nucleotides agree with TRBD1. The germline V gene encodes CDR1 ENHRY and CDR2 SYGVKD. Trimming removed 4 bases from V and 4 bases from J; junction bases left unmatched: 6. CDR3 length equals 15 residues. This CDR3 is CAISGRTGGGYEQYF. CDR3 DNA sequence: TGTGCCATCAGTGGTCGGACAGGGGGCGGGTACGAGCAGTACTTC.

The table lists this clone with a count of one. The chain uses TRBV5-1 and TRBJ1-5; no firm D call. Germline-derived CDR1 and CDR2 are SGHRS and YFSETQ. The CDR3 spans 14 residues. V was clipped by 0 bases and J by 2 bases, with 6 bases between them. Here the CDR3 reads CASSLESGNQPQHF. The CDR3 DNA reads as TGCGCCAGCAGCTTGGAGTCAGGCAATCAGCCCCAGCATTTT.

The rearrangement links TRBV4-1 to TRBJ2-2; the D is unclear. The V end was cut by 5 bases, the J end by 1 base, with 8 bases between. The V gene's germline CDR1 is MGHRA and CDR2 YSYEKL. CDR3 size: 14 residues. In DNA, the CDR3 is TGCGCCAGCAGCTCCCAGTGGAACACCGGGGAGCTGTTTTTT. Translating it yields CASSSQWNTGELFF.

The CDR3: CASSSPGQGNYGYTF. In DNA, the CDR3 is TGTGCCAGCAGTTCTCCGGGACAGGGTAACTATGGCTACACCTTC. The chain employs TRBV6-5 and TRBJ1-2, with 9 bases matching TRBD1. Germline CDR1 reads MNHEY; CDR2 reads SVGAGI. V lost 4 bases, J lost 1 base, and 4 bases stayed unmatched. CDR3 size: 15 residues.

The chain couples TRBV28 to TRBJ1-2; D uncertain. Germline V gene sequence: CDR1 MDHEN, CDR2 SYDVKM. V was cut by 6 bases and J by 8 bases, with 19 bases left in between. This CDR3 is built from 14 residues. This CDR3 is CASSPLAVLEGYTF. CDR3 DNA: TGTGCCAGCAGCCCCCTCGCCGTGCTAGAGGGCTACACCTTC.

The rearrangement links TRBV29-1 to TRBJ2-7; perhaps TRBD1 as D (6 bases). The CDR3 is made up of 15 amino acids. Germline V gene sequence: CDR1 SQVTM, CDR2 ANQGSEA. V lost 4 bases, J lost 0 bases, and 16 bases lay in between. CDR3 DNA: TGCAGCGTTGCGTCTACTGGGGGCATCTCCTACGAGCAGTACTTC. Protein sequence: CSVASTGGISYEQYF.

This chain uses TRBV27 with TRBJ2-1; the match to TRBD2 covers 7 bases. Per the germline V gene, CDR1 is MNHEY and CDR2 is SMNVEV (reference sequence). This CDR3 is 16 amino acids long. Losses at the gene ends were 6 bases for V and 4 bases for J; bases not matched to a gene: 12. The CDR3 protein is CASRGSGRQPYNEQFF. As DNA, the CDR3 is TGTGCCAGCAGGGGTTCCGGGAGGCAACCTTACAATGAGCAGTTCTTC.

V and J are TRBV3-1 (or the pseudogene TRBV3-2) and TRBJ2-7; possible D gene TRBD2, 6 bases. The length of the CDR3 is 14 residues. CDR1 LGHDT and CDR2 YNNKEL come from the germline V gene (reference sequence). V lost 4 bases and J 2 bases, leaving 12 bases between the germline ends. The CDR3 sequence: CASSPKWTTYEQYF. Here the CDR3 DNA reads TGTGCCAGCAGCCCCAAGTGGACTACCTACGAGCAGTACTTC.

The chain uses TRBV27 and TRBJ2-3; 8 bases map to TRBD2. Germline CDR1 MNHEY, CDR2 SMNVEV (reference sequence). J lost 8 bases, V lost 2 bases, and 18 bases had no gene match. The CDR3 is 18 residues long. The DNA of the CDR3 is TGTGCCAGCAGTTTACGCTCTACTAGCGGACCCGCCGGGGGTACGCAGTATTTT. Amino acids: CASSLRSTSGPAGGTQYF.

This rearrangement joins TRBV10-3 to TRBJ2-7; TRBD1 agrees at 7 bases. This CDR3 is 12 amino acids long. Germline V gives CDR1 ENHRY, CDR2 SYGVKD. V shed 4 bases and J 7 bases; nucleotides not matched to a gene: 4. The CDR3: CAISVQGEEQYF. The CDR3 coding sequence is TGTGCCATCAGTGTTCAGGGGGAGGAGCAGTACTTC.

The chain carries TRBV28 and TRBJ2-7, with 7 bases fitting TRBD1. Germline loops: CDR1 MDHEN, CDR2 SYDVKM. Trimming cost V 6 bases and J 2 bases; bases outside gene matches: 13. The CDR3 runs 16 residues. The chain's CDR3 is CASRSLIPGQPYEQYF. The CDR3 nucleotides are TGTGCCAGCAGGTCTCTTATTCCGGGACAGCCCTACGAGCAGTACTTC.

The CDR3 sequence is CASSFPSLGREIAYEQYF. CDR3 DNA: TGTGCCAGCAGTTTCCCAAGCCTAGGGCGGGAGATCGCGTACGAGCAGTACTTC. V gene TRBV28 combines with J gene TRBJ2-7, with 7 bases lining up with TRBD2. CDR3 length: 18 residues. The ends lost 3 bases at V and 4 bases at J; junction bases unmatched: 18. Germline V CDR1 and CDR2: MDHEN, SYDVKM.

In this sample, this clone turned up once. This chain links TRBV5-1 with TRBJ2-1; perhaps TRBD1 as D (6 bases). In germline, CDR1 is SGHRS, CDR2 YFSETQ. The CDR3 contains 14 residues. Between the trimmed V and J ends, which lost 0 bases and 9 bases, there was a span of 13 bases. For the CDR3, the DNA is TGCGCCAGCAGCTTGGCAGGGGCCCCATCTGAGCAGTTCTTC. Its translation: CASSLAGAPSEQFF.

The rearrangement links TRBV5-6 to TRBJ1-1; D is undetermined. V was pared by 1 base and J by 0 bases, with 10 bases between. The CDR3 extends over 15 amino acids. Per the germline V gene, CDR1 is SGHDT and CDR2 is YYEEEE. The CDR3 here is CASSLNQAMNTEAFF. For the CDR3, the DNA is TGTGCCAGCAGCTTGAACCAGGCCATGAACACTGAAGCTTTCTTT.

V and J are TRBV30 and TRBJ1-1; no reliable D call. Germline CDR1 is GTSNPN and CDR2 is SVGIG (reference sequence). There are 13 residues in the CDR3. Deletions cut 5 bases from V and 5 bases from J, with 15 bases between. CDR3 in DNA: TGTGCCTGGGACCCTACCGGGTGGACTGAAGCTTTCTTT. This encodes CAWDPTGWTEAFF.

This chain joins TRBV28 and TRBJ1-6; maybe TRBD1 (6 bases). The germline V gene has CDR1 MDHEN and CDR2 SYDVKM. This CDR3 comprises 13 residues. V shed 7 bases and J shed 10 bases, with 14 bases lying between them. For the CDR3, the DNA is TGTGCCAGCATACAGGGTTCGGGGTCACCCCTCCACTTT. This gives the protein CASIQGSGSPLHF.

In DNA, the CDR3 is TGTGCCTGGAGGGGGGGGCAGACAGGGGTCGGCCACGAGCAGTACTTC. It yields the protein CAWRGGQTGVGHEQYF. The chain uses TRBV30 and TRBJ2-7; a weak D match, TRBD1 (8 bases). The CDR3 loop spans 16 amino acids. The V and J ends lost 3 bases and 5 bases respectively, with 23 bases between them. Looked up from germline, CDR1 is GTSNPN and CDR2 is SVGIG (reference sequence).

This chain links TRBV15 with TRBJ2-5; tentative D call: TRBD2 (5 bases). Germline values: CDR1 LNHNV, CDR2 YYDKDF (reference sequence). The ends were cut back, 2 bases at V and 2 bases at J, with 15 bases in the middle. The CDR3 contains 16 residues. CDR3 loop: CATSRTRTDFQETQYF. CDR3 sequence (DNA): TGTGCCACCAGCAGAACCCGGACGGACTTTCAAGAGACCCAGTACTTC.

This clone came up once. V gene TRBV28 combines with J gene TRBJ2-7, with TRBD2 identical over 13 bases. Germline V gene lookup returns CDR1 MDHEN and CDR2 SYDVKM. The J segment lost 2 bases and the V segment lost 5 bases, leaving 9 bases of the junction unmatched. CDR3 length equals 17 residues. The CDR3, as DNA: TGTGCCAGCAGTCCTCCGGGACTAGCGGGACCTCCCTACGAGCAGTACTTC. This translates into CASSPPGLAGPPYEQYF. The full variable domain, completed using reference TRBV28 and TRBJ2-7, is DVKVTQSSRYLVKRTGEKVFLECVQDMDHENMFWYRQDPGLGLRLIYFSYDVKMKEKGDIPEGYSVSREKKERFSLILESASTNQTSMYLCASSPPGLAGPPYEQYFGPGTRLTVT.